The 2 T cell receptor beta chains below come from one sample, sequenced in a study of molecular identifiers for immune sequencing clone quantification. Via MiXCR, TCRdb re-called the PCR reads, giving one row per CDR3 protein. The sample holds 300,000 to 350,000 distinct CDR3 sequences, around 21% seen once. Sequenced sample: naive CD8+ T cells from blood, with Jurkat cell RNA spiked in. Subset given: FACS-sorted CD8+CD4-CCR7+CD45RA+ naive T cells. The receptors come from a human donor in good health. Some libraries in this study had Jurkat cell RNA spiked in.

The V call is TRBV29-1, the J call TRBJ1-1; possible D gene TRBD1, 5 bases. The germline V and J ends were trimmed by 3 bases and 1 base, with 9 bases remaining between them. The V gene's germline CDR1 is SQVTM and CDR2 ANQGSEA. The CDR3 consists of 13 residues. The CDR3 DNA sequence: TGCAGCGTTGATGGGGCTACGAACACTGAAGCTTTCTTT. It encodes CSVDGATNTEAFF.

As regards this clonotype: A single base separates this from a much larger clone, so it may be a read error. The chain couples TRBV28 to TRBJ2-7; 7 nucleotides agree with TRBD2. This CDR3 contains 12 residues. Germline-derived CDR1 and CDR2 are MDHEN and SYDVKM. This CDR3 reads CASGLEGGEQYF. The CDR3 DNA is TGTGCCAGCGGTTTGGAGGGAGGGGAGCAGTACTTC. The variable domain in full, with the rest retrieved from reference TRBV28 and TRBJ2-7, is DVKVTQSSRYLVKRTGEKVFLECVQDMDHENMFWYRQDPGLGLRLIYFSYDVKMKEKGDIPEGYSVSREKKERFSLILESASTNQTSMYLCASGLEGGEQYFGPGTRLTVT.